A selection of T cell receptor beta chains follows, all from one sample in a study of blood T cell repertoires in COVID-19. TCRdb keeps only in-frame clones here, not all; method: immunoSEQ multiplex PCR. The sample records 250,000 to 400,000 clones, almost 90% being singletons. The sample taken for sequencing was peripheral blood. The receptor set was obtained from a woman in her twenties or thirties with COVID-19, enrolled during active disease. The CDR3 runs from the conserved cysteine through the conserved F or W. A D gene is named only where the DNA matches it firmly. Clone size is not always given. Where it is, it says once, few, many or a class for expanded clones.

size: -
J: TRBJ2-7
D: -
V: TRBV5-1
CDR3: CASSLGSASEQYF
DNA: TGCGCCAGCAGCTTGGGCAGTGCCTCCGAGCAGTACTTC

size: few
J: TRBJ2-7
D: -
V: TRBV27
CDR3: CASSPTGQLLSYEQYF
DNA: TGTGCCAGCAGTCCCACTGGACAGCTCCTCTCCTACGAGCAGTACTTC

size: once
J: TRBJ1-2
D: -
V: TRBV28
CDR3: CASSLGQGRNYGYTF
DNA: TGTGCCAGCAGTTTAGGCCAGGGCAGAAACTATGGCTACACCTTC

size: -
J: TRBJ2-7
D: TRBD2
V: TRBV30
CDR3: CAWVRTSGYEQYF
DNA: TGTGCCTGGGTCAGGACTAGCGGCTACGAGCAGTACTTC

size: few
J: TRBJ2-7
D: TRBD2
V: TRBV5-1
CDR3: CASRFELAGEGYEQYF
DNA: TGCGCCAGCAGGTTTGAACTAGCGGGAGAGGGGTACGAGCAGTACTTC

size: -
J: TRBJ1-2
D: -
V: TRBV7-2
CDR3: CASTLAGGLGANYGYTF
DNA: TGTGCCAGCACCCTAGCGGGCGGATTGGGAGCTAACTATGGCTACACCTTC

size: -
J: TRBJ1-5
D: TRBD1
V: TRBV24-1
CDR3: CATSEMGTGAQHF
DNA: TGTGCCACCAGCGAAATGGGGACAGGGGCCCAGCATTTT

size: -
J: TRBJ2-1
D: -
V: TRBV12-3/TRBV12-4
CDR3: CASRARVNDEQFF
DNA: TGTGCCAGCAGGGCCAGGGTGAACGATGAGCAGTTCTTC

size: -
J: TRBJ1-1
D: -
V: TRBV7-2
CDR3: CASSLSMNSNLNTEAFF
DNA: TGTGCCAGCAGCTTATCTATGAACTCGAACCTGAACACTGAAGCTTTCTTT

size: -
J: TRBJ1-5
D: -
V: TRBV6-1
CDR3: CASSEQGGQPQHF
DNA: TGTGCCAGCAGTGAACAGGGAGGTCAGCCCCAGCATTTT

size: -
J: TRBJ1-1
D: -
V: TRBV6-5
CDR3: CASSRQGLGFAEAFF
DNA: TGTGCCAGCAGTCGGCAGGGACTGGGATTCGCTGAAGCTTTCTTT

size: once
J: TRBJ1-1
D: -
V: TRBV11-2
CDR3: CASSLTQGIVTEAFF
DNA: TGTGCCAGCAGCTTAACACAGGGTATCGTCACTGAAGCTTTCTTT

size: -
J: TRBJ1-1
D: -
V: TRBV19
CDR3: CASSLGISEAFF
DNA: TGTGCCAGTAGCCTCGGGATCTCTGAAGCTTTCTTT

size: -
J: TRBJ1-5
D: TRBD1
V: TRBV6-2/TRBV6-3
CDR3: CASSYSGTGGQPQHF
DNA: TGTGCCAGCAGTTACTCGGGGACAGGGGGTCAGCCCCAGCATTTT

size: -
J: TRBJ1-2
D: TRBD1
V: TRBV25-1
CDR3: CASSATTGGNYYGYTF
DNA: TGTGCCAGCAGTGCAACTACAGGGGGGAACTACTATGGCTACACCTTC

size: -
J: TRBJ1-1
D: -
V: TRBV6-5
CDR3: CASSQRTANTEAFF
DNA: TGTGCCAGCAGTCAGCGGACAGCCAACACTGAAGCTTTCTTT

size: -
J: TRBJ2-7
D: TRBD2
V: TRBV5-4
CDR3: CASSLESSGSGEQYF
DNA: TGTGCCAGCAGCTTGGAGTCTAGCGGGAGCGGGGAGCAGTACTTC

size: once
J: TRBJ1-2
D: -
V: TRBV25-1
CDR3: CASSELRPGGVGGYTF
DNA: TGTGCCAGCAGTGAACTAAGGCCGGGAGGCGTAGGGGGCTACACCTTC

size: few
J: TRBJ1-4
D: TRBD1
V: TRBV7-8
CDR3: CASSPRDSNEKLFF
DNA: TGTGCCAGCAGTCCCCGGGACAGTAATGAAAAACTGTTTTTT

size: once
J: TRBJ1-5
D: -
V: TRBV14
CDR3: CASSLSSNQPQHF
DNA: TGTGCCAGCAGCTTGAGTAGCAATCAGCCCCAGCATTTT

size: once
J: TRBJ2-1
D: TRBD2
V: TRBV5-4
CDR3: CASSPTSGSYNEQFF
DNA: TGTGCCAGCAGCCCGACTAGCGGATCCTACAATGAGCAGTTCTTC

size: -
J: TRBJ1-2
D: -
V: TRBV30
CDR3: CAWNRVYGYTF
DNA: TGTGCCTGGAATCGTGTGTATGGCTACACCTTC

size: -
J: TRBJ2-1
D: -
V: TRBV11-3
CDR3: CASSSTSSYNEQFF
DNA: TGTGCCAGCAGCTCGACTAGCTCCTACAATGAGCAGTTCTTC

size: -
J: TRBJ1-5
D: TRBD1
V: TRBV4-1
CDR3: CASSQATGGGNQPQHF
DNA: TGCGCCAGCAGCCAAGCGACAGGGGGAGGCAATCAGCCCCAGCATTTT

size: -
J: TRBJ2-2
D: TRBD2
V: TRBV30
CDR3: CAWSSGGTGELFF
DNA: TGTGCCTGGAGTTCCGGGGGGACCGGGGAGCTGTTTTTT

size: -
J: TRBJ1-5
D: -
V: TRBV12-5
CDR3: CASGLFASPRGENQPQHF
DNA: TGTGCTAGTGGTTTGTTTGCGAGCCCCAGAGGCGAAAATCAGCCCCAGCATTTT

size: -
J: TRBJ1-2
D: -
V: TRBV28
CDR3: CASSGTGHGYTF
DNA: TGTGCCAGCAGTGGAACAGGGCACGGCTACACCTTC

size: -
J: TRBJ1-5
D: TRBD1
V: TRBV28
CDR3: CASSSKIQGVSSNQPQHF
DNA: TGTGCCAGCAGTTCGAAGATACAGGGGGTCAGTAGCAATCAGCCCCAGCATTTT

size: -
J: TRBJ2-2
D: -
V: TRBV5-4
CDR3: CASSLNQESGELFF
DNA: TGTGCCAGCAGCTTAAATCAGGAATCAGGGGAGCTGTTTTTT

size: -
J: TRBJ2-1
D: TRBD2
V: TRBV4-1
CDR3: CASSRGLADYNEQFF
DNA: TGCGCCAGCAGCCGGGGACTAGCGGACTACAATGAGCAGTTCTTC

size: -
J: TRBJ1-2
D: -
V: TRBV20-1
CDR3: CSANAGSGYTF
DNA: TGCAGTGCTAACGCTGGGAGCGGCTACACCTTC

size: -
J: TRBJ1-1
D: -
V: TRBV12-3/TRBV12-4
CDR3: CASTAGISTEAFF
DNA: TGTGCCAGCACGGCGGGGATTAGCACTGAAGCTTTCTTT

size: -
J: TRBJ1-4
D: -
V: TRBV5-3
CDR3: CASPAAQVREKLFF
DNA: TGTGCCAGTCCGGCGGCACAGGTTCGAGAAAAACTGTTTTTT

size: -
J: TRBJ1-1
D: -
V: TRBV6-5
CDR3: CASRDWGEDTEAFF
DNA: TGTGCCAGCAGGGACTGGGGGGAAGACACTGAAGCTTTCTTT

size: once
J: TRBJ1-1
D: -
V: TRBV28
CDR3: CASSTGGNTEAFF
DNA: TGTGCCAGCAGTACCGGGGGAAACACTGAAGCTTTCTTT

size: -
J: TRBJ1-1
D: TRBD1
V: TRBV30
CDR3: CAWSVLGTGGKNTEAFF
DNA: TGTGCCTGGAGTGTACTAGGGACAGGGGGAAAAAACACTGAAGCTTTCTTT

size: -
J: TRBJ2-5
D: TRBD2
V: TRBV14
CDR3: CASSQVWREGLETQYF
DNA: TGTGCCAGCAGCCAAGTTTGGCGGGAGGGCCTAGAGACCCAGTACTTC

size: -
J: TRBJ1-1
D: TRBD1
V: TRBV4-1
CDR3: CASSQTEGATNTEAFF
DNA: TGCGCCAGCAGCCAAACCGAGGGGGCCACTAACACTGAAGCTTTCTTT

size: once
J: TRBJ2-5
D: -
V: TRBV5-1
CDR3: CASSFQQGQETQYF
DNA: TGCGCCAGCAGCTTCCAACAGGGCCAAGAGACCCAGTACTTC

size: -
J: TRBJ1-5
D: TRBD1
V: TRBV29-1
CDR3: CSVKTGEGQPQHF
DNA: TGCAGCGTAAAGACAGGGGAAGGTCAGCCCCAGCATTTT

size: -
J: TRBJ1-3
D: -
V: TRBV13
CDR3: CASSLGGGQTGNTIYF
DNA: TGTGCCAGCAGCTTAGGCGGGGGGCAGACTGGAAACACCATATATTTT

size: once
J: TRBJ1-1
D: -
V: TRBV9
CDR3: CASSVVASLHTEAFF
DNA: TGTGCCAGCAGCGTAGTGGCCAGTCTGCACACTGAAGCTTTCTTT

size: once
J: TRBJ1-2
D: TRBD1
V: TRBV29-1
CDR3: CSVAAPTGTGYGYTF
DNA: TGCAGCGTGGCGGCTCCGACCGGGACAGGCTATGGCTACACCTTC

size: -
J: TRBJ1-1
D: TRBD1
V: TRBV5-5
CDR3: CASSFYQGENTEAFF
DNA: TGTGCCAGCAGCTTCTACCAGGGGGAGAACACTGAAGCTTTCTTT

size: -
J: TRBJ2-4
D: TRBD2
V: TRBV4-1
CDR3: CASSQGPGLAFENIQYF
DNA: TGCGCCAGCAGCCAAGGGCCGGGACTAGCGTTTGAGAACATTCAGTACTTC

size: -
J: TRBJ1-5
D: -
V: TRBV4-1
CDR3: CASSQDSGRWNSNQPQHF
DNA: TGCGCCAGCAGCCAAGATTCAGGCCGGTGGAATAGCAATCAGCCCCAGCATTTT